The 29 T cell receptor beta chains presented below share a single source sample, sequenced in a study of cytomegalovirus exposure and HLA in healthy donors (dated by TCRdb to about 2017). Libraries were constructed by the immunoSEQ multiplex PCR assay. The multiplex PCR relied on a mix of 60 forward primers for TCR Vbeta segments and 13 reverse primers for TCR Jbeta segments. TCRdb re-hosts the immuneACCESS table, in-frame sequences only. Its copies lack some clones; in the studies checked, an unresolved V gene accounts for under half of them, and the cause for the rest is not known. The sample data list 100,000 to 150,000 clones, and roughly 75% of these were observed just once. The top ten clones comprise around 3.3% of the sample. Material: PBMCs. The receptors stem from a woman aged 45-60 years in good health and CMV-seronegative.

The V call is TRBV4-2, the J call TRBJ2-5; 13 bases match TRBD2. The CDR3 totals 16 residues. Germline-derived CDR1 and CDR2 are LGHNA and YNFKEQ. J gave up 2 bases and V 4 bases, and 4 bases lay outside the gene matches. As DNA, the CDR3 is TGTGCCAGCAGCCGAGGGACTAGCGGGGATCAAGAGACCCAGTACTTC. This translates into CASSRGTSGDQETQYF.

This clone has just a few counts. The chain combines TRBV29-1 with TRBJ1-1; D not certain. The V and J ends lost 4 bases and 6 bases respectively, with 9 bases between them. The CDR3 is 11 residues long. Germline loops: CDR1 SQVTM, CDR2 ANQGSEA. CDR3 loop: CSVGQRAEAFF. The CDR3 nucleotides are TGCAGCGTTGGTCAGCGGGCTGAAGCTTTCTTT.

This rearrangement joins TRBV7-6 to TRBJ1-2, with 7 bases fitting TRBD1. With V trimmed by 4 bases and J by 2 bases, 7 bases remained unmatched. This CDR3 is built from 15 residues. Germline loops: CDR1 SGHVS, CDR2 FNYEAQ. The CDR3 is CASSSRAQGNYGYTF. The CDR3 DNA is TGTGCCAGCAGCTCTCGCGCACAGGGGAACTATGGCTACACCTTC. Using reference TRBV7-6 and TRBJ1-2 for the parts outside the CDR3, the full variable domain is GAGVSQSPRYKVTKRGQDVALRCDPISGHVSLYWYRQALGQGPEFLTYFNYEAQQDKSGLPNDRFSAERPEGSISTLTIQRTEQRDSAMYRCASSSRAQGNYGYTFGSGTRLTVV.

V gene TRBV2 combines with J gene TRBJ1-3; perhaps TRBD1 as D (5 bases). This CDR3 is built from 14 residues. The V end lost 5 bases, the J end lost 2 bases, and 10 bases lay between the germline ends. Germline-derived CDR1 and CDR2 are SNHLY and FYNNEI. The CDR3 loop reads CASSPGTAGNTIYF. The CDR3 DNA is TGTGCCAGCAGTCCCGGGACTGCTGGAAACACCATATATTTT.

CDR3 bases: TGTGCCAGCAGCCCCGACAGAAAGGAGACCCAGTACTTC. Translating it yields CASSPDRKETQYF. This chain connects TRBV11-2 to TRBJ2-5, with D possibly matching TRBD1 (5 bases). Deletions cut 5 bases from V and 5 bases from J, with 12 bases between. CDR1 is SGHAT, CDR2 FQNNGV, per germline. The CDR3 is 13 residues long. The entire variable domain, with the rest obtained from reference TRBV11-2 and TRBJ2-5, is as follows: EAGVAQSPRYKIIEKRQSVAFWCNPISGHATLYWYQQILGQGPKLLIQFQNNGVVDDSQLPKDRFSAERLKGVDSTLKIQPAKLEDSAVYLCASSPDRKETQYFGPGTRLLVL.

In its sample, this clone was seen once. J is TRBJ2-5 and V is TRBV19, with D unclear. The end of the DNA is better explained by TRBJ2-7, so the J call may be wrong. Germline lookup yields CDR1 LNHDA and CDR2 SQIVND (reference sequence). This CDR3 has 14 amino acids. CDR3 coding DNA: TGTGCCAGTAGCCCCGCCTATAAGGACTACGAGCAGTACTTC. It specifies CASSPAYKDYEQYF.

The chain employs TRBV7-2 and TRBJ1-6; 7 bases map to TRBD1. V shed 7 bases and J 7 bases; nucleotides not matched to a gene: 7. CDR1 is SGHTA and CDR2 is FQGNSA in the germline V gene. This CDR3 is built from 14 residues. CDR3 amino acids: CASTTQGGNSPLHF. CDR3 coding DNA: TGTGCCAGCACCACGCAGGGGGGCAATTCACCCCTCCACTTT. The whole variable domain, filled in from reference TRBV7-2 and TRBJ1-6, reads GAGVSQSPSNKVTEKGKDVELRCDPISGHTALYWYRQSLGQGLEFLIYFQGNSAPDKSGLPSDRFSAERTGGSVSTLTIQRTQQEDSAVYLCASTTQGGNSPLHFGNGTRLTVT.

As regards this clone: Sequence at one end of the junction differs from germline and may be a read error. V gene TRBV7-9 combines with J gene TRBJ2-3; 9 nucleotides align to TRBD1. Germline CDR1 reads SEHNR; CDR2 reads FQNEAQ (reference sequence). The CDR3 contains 16 residues. CDR3 sequence: CSSSLGGTGLTDTQYF. CDR3 DNA: TGTTCCAGCAGCTTAGGAGGGACAGGGTTGACAGATACGCAGTATTTT.

The rearrangement links TRBV4-3 to TRBJ1-2; D is undetermined. V lost 0 bases and J 4 bases, leaving 3 bases between the germline ends. The CDR3 runs 12 residues. Germline V CDR1 and CDR2: LGHNA, YSLEER. CDR3: CASSQESYGYTF. Here the CDR3 DNA reads TGCGCCAGCAGCCAAGAGAGCTATGGCTACACCTTC.

V is TRBV5-4 and J is TRBJ2-3; 7 bases agree with TRBD2. The germline V gene encodes CDR1 SGHNT and CDR2 YYREEE (reference sequence). This CDR3 is built from 19 residues. V dropped 4 bases and J dropped 4; count of bases not matched to a gene: 21. CDR3: CASSQLALVEGGSADTQYF. The CDR3 nucleotides read TGTGCCAGCAGCCAACTAGCTCTGGTCGAGGGAGGGTCGGCAGATACGCAGTATTTT.

The CDR3: CASSPPWAAAYEQYF. CDR3 DNA: TGTGCCAGCAGCCCCCCCTGGGCCGCCGCCTACGAGCAGTACTTC. The V call is TRBV11-2, the J call TRBJ2-7, with no clear D. The CDR3 totals 15 residues. Germline assignment: CDR1 SGHAT and CDR2 FQNNGV. V was shortened by 5 bases and J by 2 bases, with 16 bases between the two germline ends.

The chain combines TRBV6-1 with TRBJ2-3; possibly TRBD1 for D (5 bases). The V gene lost 1 base and the J gene lost 1 base, with 9 bases spanning the gap. The CDR3 runs 15 residues. The germline V gene has CDR1 MNHNS and CDR2 SASEGT. As DNA, the CDR3 is TGTGCCAGCAGTGAAGATGGGGCCGGCACAGATACGCAGTATTTT. Translated, it gives CASSEDGAGTDTQYF.

CDR3 DNA sequence: TGTGCCAGCAGCTTCCCTAGCGGGACGACGTTGTTCTTC. Translating gives CASSFPSGTTLFF. The chain couples TRBV7-2 to TRBJ2-1; 9 nucleotides align to TRBD2. The germline gives CDR1 SGHTA, CDR2 FQGNSA. The J segment lost 15 bases and the V segment lost 3 bases, leaving 9 bases of the junction unmatched. The CDR3 loop spans 13 amino acids.

With respect to this clone: Other DNA variants within this sample encode the same CDR3. The gene calls are TRBV2 and TRBJ1-5; D not resolved. CDR1 SNHLY and CDR2 FYNNEI come from the germline V gene. The CDR3 is 13 residues long. The V and J ends lost 5 bases and 0 bases respectively, with 5 bases between them. CDR3 protein: CASSSYSNQPQHF. Here the CDR3 DNA reads TGTGCCAGCAGTTCGTATAGCAATCAGCCCCAGCATTTT.

The chain links TRBV10-3 to TRBJ1-4; no reliable D call. The CDR3 has 15 residues. Germline V gene lookup returns CDR1 ENHRY and CDR2 SYGVKD. V gave up 0 bases and J gave up 6 bases, with 11 bases separating them. The CDR3 DNA reads as TGTGCCATCAGTGAGTCCTCGGGTTCGGATGAAAAACTGTTTTTT. Protein: CAISESSGSDEKLFF.

J is TRBJ1-1 and V is TRBV6-6; 8 nucleotides match TRBD1. The germline V gene encodes CDR1 MNHNY and CDR2 SVGAGI (reference sequence). The ends lost 5 bases at V and 5 bases at J; junction bases unmatched: 1. The CDR3 contains 12 residues. The CDR3 region is CASSDRGTEAFF. Here the CDR3 DNA reads TGTGCCAGCAGTGACAGGGGAACTGAAGCTTTCTTT.

V usage is TRBV6-5 and J usage is TRBJ2-5, with a possible D match to TRBD2 (7 bases). The end of the DNA fits TRBJ2-7 better, so the J call may be wrong. Germline CDR1 reads MNHEY; CDR2 reads SVGAGI. The CDR3 spans 13 residues. The CDR3 region is CATRAGASYEQYF. CDR3 DNA: TGTGCCACCCGTGCGGGGGCCTCCTACGAGCAGTACTTC.

This clone was recorded only once. This chain uses TRBV5-4 with TRBJ2-5; 8 positions match TRBD2. Germline loops: CDR1 SGHNT, CDR2 YYREEE (reference sequence). V lost 1 base, J lost 4 bases, and 12 bases stayed unmatched. The CDR3 covers 17 residues. The CDR3 DNA sequence: TGTGCCAGCAGCTTGTTAGTTAGCGGGATGAGTAGAGAGACCCAGTACTTC. It is translated as CASSLLVSGMSRETQYF. Using reference TRBV5-4 and TRBJ2-5 for the parts outside the CDR3, the full variable domain is ETGVTQSPTHLIKTRGQQVTLRCSSQSGHNTVSWYQQALGQGPQFIFQYYREEENGRGNFPPRFSGLQFPNYSSELNVNALELDDSALYLCASSLLVSGMSRETQYFGPGTRLLVL.

The chain links TRBV28 to TRBJ2-7; D unclear. Germline V lookup: CDR1 MDHEN, CDR2 SYDVKM. Trimming pared 4 bases from V and 12 bases from J, leaving 16 bases between. This CDR3 has 12 residues. DNA of the CDR3: TGTGCCAGCAGTTCACTCGAAGACCACAGGTACTTC. As protein: CASSSLEDHRYF.

The rearrangement links TRBV21-1 to TRBJ2-2; the table calls TRBD2, which could not be checked here. TRBV21-1 corresponds to a pseudogene. This CDR3 has 15 residues. CDR3 nucleotide sequence: TGTGCCAGCAGCGCCGCCGGGGTGAACACCGGGGAGCTGTTTTTT. Amino acid sequence: CASSAAGVNTGELFF.

This clone was seen only once. J is TRBJ2-2 and V is TRBV5-1, with a possible D match to TRBD1 (6 bases). Per germline, CDR1 SGHRS and CDR2 YFSETQ. The V and J ends lost 3 bases and 5 bases respectively, with 17 bases between them. The CDR3 length is 16 residues. The CDR3: CASSSLQGSQTGELFF. The DNA for the CDR3 is TGCGCCAGCAGCTCGTTACAGGGTTCGCAGACCGGGGAGCTGTTTTTT. Full variable domain (outside the CDR3, taken from reference TRBV5-1 and TRBJ2-2): KAGVTQTPRYLIKTRGQQVTLSCSPISGHRSVSWYQQTPGQGLQFLFEYFSETQRNKGNFPGRFSGRQFSNSRSEMNVSTLELGDSALYLCASSSLQGSQTGELFFGEGSRLTVL.

CDR3 sequence reads: CASSEASGRAGGTDTQYF. The CDR3 coding sequence is TGTGCCAGCAGTGAAGCCAGCGGGAGGGCCGGGGGCACAGATACGCAGTATTTT. This chain links TRBV6-1 with TRBJ2-3; the match to TRBD2 covers 10 bases. CDR3 length: 18 residues. Trimming took 0 bases from V and 1 from J; bases not matched to a gene: 7. Looked up from germline, CDR1 is MNHNS and CDR2 is SASEGT.

The chain has TRBV5-1 and TRBJ2-5, with 7 bases identical to TRBD1. Trimming at V came to 5 bases and at J to 0 bases, leaving 7 bases not matched to a gene. The germline V gene encodes CDR1 SGHRS and CDR2 YFSETQ. This CDR3 comprises 15 residues. The CDR3 here is CASSYFDRDQETQYF. CDR3 sequence (DNA): TGCGCCAGCAGTTATTTTGACAGGGACCAAGAGACCCAGTACTTC.

The chain uses TRBV19 and TRBJ1-2, with D unclear. Trimming removed 7 bases from V and 0 bases from J, with 12 bases in between. Germline V gives CDR1 LNHDA, CDR2 SQIVND (reference sequence). The CDR3 consists of 14 residues. CDR3 DNA sequence: TGTGCCAGTACCATCGGGAATTCTAACTATGGCTACACCTTC. Translating gives CASTIGNSNYGYTF.

This clone was counted a few times. The chain recombines TRBV30 with TRBJ2-1; 9 bases map to TRBD2. V gave up 3 bases and J gave up 15 bases; unmatched junction bases: 12. This CDR3 contains 13 residues. The germline V gene encodes CDR1 GTSNPN and CDR2 SVGIG (reference sequence). CDR3 bases: TGTGCCTGGAGCACCTCCCCCGGGACTAGCCCGTTCTTC. Translation: CAWSTSPGTSPFF.

This chain links TRBV5-6 with TRBJ2-4, with D tentatively TRBD1 (6 bases). Trimming took 5 bases from V and 4 from J, leaving 19 bases between them. CDR1 SGHDT and CDR2 YYEEEE come from the germline V gene. The CDR3 contains 16 residues. CDR3 amino acids: CASRYGTGQLKNIQYF. In DNA, the CDR3 is TGTGCCAGCAGATACGGAACTGGACAGCTAAAAAACATTCAGTACTTC.

The chain has TRBV10-3 and TRBJ2-7; tentatively, D is TRBD1 (6 bases). Germline values: CDR1 ENHRY, CDR2 SYGVKD. CDR3 length: 14 residues. V gave up 3 bases and J gave up 3 bases, with 12 bases separating them. CDR3: CAISDLGAGYEQYF. The CDR3 DNA reads TGTGCCATCAGTGATCTGGGGGCAGGCTACGAGCAGTACTTC.

The chain couples TRBV15 to TRBJ2-7; D is uncertain. This CDR3 contains 13 residues. CDR1 is LNHNV and CDR2 is YYDKDF in the germline V gene (reference sequence). With 0 bases removed from V and 4 bases from J, the gap between germline ends came to 7 bases. CDR3 coding DNA: TGTGCCACCAGCAGAGATCCACGGTACGAGCAGTACTTC. Protein product: CATSRDPRYEQYF.

The sample holds a few counts of this clone. This chain links TRBV5-1 with TRBJ2-7; 7 bases fit TRBD1. The trim removed 3 bases at V and 2 bases at J, leaving 5 bases unmatched. The CDR3 has 14 residues. Germline V gene sequence: CDR1 SGHRS, CDR2 YFSETQ. This CDR3 is CASSSTGNTYEQYF. CDR3 nucleotides: TGCGCCAGCAGCTCGACAGGGAACACCTACGAGCAGTACTTC.